This T cell receptor beta chain was obtained from a study of T cells in Graves' hyperthyroidism and ophthalmopathy. J was trimmed by 0 bases and V by 6 bases; bases with no gene match: 13. CDR3 length: 19 residues. From germline, CDR1 is SNHLY and CDR2 FYNNEI. The CDR3 regions of TCR beta were amplified from RNA transcripts. The primer set for the first-round RT-PCR of the TCR CDR3 was HTBI. TCRdb ran MiXCR on the multiplex PCR reads and lists one entry per CDR3 protein. Of approximately 530,000 distinct CDR3 sequences listed, less than 20% are singletons. Study-wide points: Most thyroid clonotypes expanded above 0.001 were also detected in blood.

This clonotype was counted ten times or more. No antigen is known for it. What was sequenced was blood. The gene calls are TRBV2 and TRBJ2-6; 8 bases map to TRBD1. The source of this sequence is a middle-aged man with Graves' ophthalmopathy. CDR3 residues: CASREIPTGESSGANVLTF. The CDR3 DNA is TGTGCCAGCAGGGAGATACCGACAGGGGAAAGCTCTGGGGCCAACGTCCTGACTTTC.